The clone carrying this T cell receptor beta chain was seen many times. No antigen is known for it. The data originate from a study of T cell repertoires in cytomegalovirus infection. At the level of the study: Public TCR beta signatures were indicative of both CMV infection and a matching HLA type. Study outcomes and limitations: The response measured ex vivo was dominated by TCR beta clonotypes (HLA-C-restricted and CMV-specific).

TCRdb reprocessed the reads via MiXCR and lists one record per CDR3 protein. The data show about 320,000 distinct CDR3 sequences, more than 8% seen once. The sample consisted of PBMCs. This TCR was recovered from a human donor in good health (CMV status not recorded). Some clones in this sample may be carry-over from other donors' samples.

The CDR3: CASSRGQTYGYTF. In DNA form, the CDR3 reads TGTGCCAGCAGTCGCGGACAGACCTATGGCTACACCTTC. The chain employs TRBV12-3 or TRBV12-4 and TRBJ1-2; D may be TRBD1 (6 bases). CDR3 size: 13 residues. V was cut by 5 bases and J by 4 bases, with 11 bases left in between.